The T cell receptor beta chain under discussion was sequenced for a study of blood T cell repertoires in COVID-19. Study-level information: The United States, Italy and Spain were the sources of the acute and convalescent COVID-19 samples. In each case, the material was cDNA or gDNA derived from T cells, B-cell-depleted T cells, or PBMCs.

Trimming removed 3 bases from V and 0 bases from J, with 9 bases in between. The CDR3 runs 14 residues. Germline lookup yields CDR1 LNHDA and CDR2 SQIVND (reference sequence). The protocol was immunoSEQ multiplex PCR, while the TCRdb copy is restricted to in-frame clones and leaves out a portion. The table lists fewer than 250,000 clones, around four fifths of them singletons, with 20% in the top ten. The chain couples TRBV19 to TRBJ2-7, with D uncertain. The specimen was peripheral blood. The clonotype comes from a human donor in a cohort sampled during active COVID-19. In nucleotides, the CDR3 is TGTGCCAGTAGTATCGCCCCGGGCTCCTACGAGCAGTACTTC. This translates into CASSIAPGSYEQYF.